The entry that follows covers one T cell receptor (beta chain) sequence. The target antigen is unknown. This sample stems from a study of T-cell memory formation after mild COVID-19. V was shortened by 0 bases and J by 0 bases, with 9 bases between the two germline ends. This CDR3 spans 16 amino acids. The germline V gene has CDR1 ENHRY and CDR2 SYGVKD. Overall study results and limits: A second wave of clones peaked on day 37, and their SARS-CoV-2 specificity went unconfirmed.

One entry per CDR3 protein results from TCRdb running MiXCR on the 5' RACE reads. The top ten hold around 2% of the sample, which has some 150,000 distinct CDR3 sequences, around 21% seen once. The sequenced sample consisted of PBMCs or a T cell subset sorted from them (not recorded which). This receptor was identified in an adult woman who had mild COVID-19 (a few samples of this study predate the infection). Cell type and time point are not known. The gene calls are TRBV10-3 and TRBJ1-5; D is uncertain. The CDR3 here is CAISESMFGSNQPQHF. The CDR3 bases are TGTGCCATCAGTGAGTCGATGTTTGGTAGCAATCAGCCCCAGCATTTT.